The 23 T cell receptor beta chains presented below share a single source sample, sequenced in a study of OX40 agonist ivuxolimab in advanced cancers. Generated by immunoSEQ multiplex PCR, the TCRdb table keeps only in-frame clones and is missing some. This repertoire shows under 100,000 clones, over 80% found once; its top ten account for nearly 0.55%. The source material was CD4+ or CD8+ T cells sorted from blood, sampled in a trial of the OX40 agonist ivuxolimab. The receptors were gathered from an adult with an advanced solid tumor such as melanoma, head and neck, liver or kidney cancer.

The V gene is TRBV29-1, the J gene TRBJ1-1, with 8 bases identical to TRBD1. Germline CDR1 and CDR2: SQVTM and ANQGSEA. Trimming at V came to 2 bases and at J to 4 bases, leaving 6 bases not matched to a gene. This CDR3 is 14 amino acids long. The DNA for the CDR3 is TGCAGCGTTGAAAACAGGGGGATAACCACTGAAGCTTTCTTT. It specifies CSVENRGITTEAFF. The full variable domain, completed using reference TRBV29-1 and TRBJ1-1, is SAVISQKPSRDICQRGTSLTIQCQVDSQVTMMFWYRQQPGQSLTLIATANQGSEATYESGFVIDKFPISRPNLTFSTLTVSNMSPEDSSIYLCSVENRGITTEAFFGQGTRLTVV.

The CDR3 here is CATSGRQGARPDTEAFF. The CDR3 bases are TGTGCCACCAGCGGGAGACAGGGGGCGCGTCCTGACACTGAAGCTTTCTTT. V and J are TRBV15 and TRBJ1-1; 10 bases are a match to TRBD1. Germline-derived CDR1 and CDR2 are LNHNV and YYDKDF (reference sequence). This CDR3 is built from 17 residues. V lost 5 bases, J lost 3 bases, and 12 bases stayed unmatched. Full variable domain (outside the CDR3, taken from reference TRBV15 and TRBJ1-1): DAMVIQNPRYQVTQFGKPVTLSCSQTLNHNVMYWYQQKSSQAPKLLFHYYDKDFNNEADTPDNFQSRRPNTSFCFLDIRSPGLGDTAMYLCATSGRQGARPDTEAFFGQGTRLTVV.

This clone was seen a handful of times. This chain connects TRBV5-4 to TRBJ2-2, with D unclear. V was cut by 1 base and J by 6 bases, with 7 bases left in between. CDR1 is SGHNT and CDR2 is YYREEE in the germline V gene (reference sequence). There are 13 residues in the CDR3. The CDR3: CASSLSGPGELFF. CDR3 coding DNA: TGTGCCAGCAGCTTGTCCGGGCCCGGGGAGCTGTTTTTT.

The chain joins TRBV5-4 to TRBJ2-1; the match to TRBD1 covers 7 bases. Looked up from germline, CDR1 is SGHNT and CDR2 is YYREEE (reference sequence). V lost 0 bases to trimming and J lost 0 bases; unmatched junction nucleotides: 3. The CDR3 runs to 16 residues. CDR3 sequence (DNA): TGTGCCAGCAGCTTGGGCTGGGACAGCTCCTACAATGAGCAGTTCTTC. Its protein is CASSLGWDSSYNEQFF.

The chain links TRBV11-1 to TRBJ2-2; tentative D call: TRBD2 (5 bases). Germline CDR1 is SGHAT and CDR2 is FQDESV (reference sequence). The V gene lost 2 bases and the J gene lost 4 bases, with 11 bases spanning the gap. This CDR3 is 15 amino acids long. CDR3 nucleotides: TGTGCCAGCAGCTTAACTAGAGTTGGCACCGGGGAGCTGTTTTTT. This translates into CASSLTRVGTGELFF.

The V call is TRBV6-5, the J call TRBJ2-5, with a tentative D call TRBD2 (6 bases). Trimming cost V 3 bases and J 5 bases, with 13 bases left between them. The CDR3 is 14 amino acids. Germline-derived CDR1 and CDR2 are MNHEY and SVGAGI. This chain's CDR3 is CASSYSRGSETQYF. For the CDR3, the DNA is TGTGCCAGCAGTTATTCGCGGGGCTCGGAGACCCAGTACTTC.

This clone was seen a handful of times. The chain combines TRBV5-1 with TRBJ1-1; a possible D gene is TRBD1 (5 bases). V dropped 2 bases and J dropped 4 bases, with 15 bases sitting between them. There are 15 residues in the CDR3. Looked up from germline, CDR1 is SGHRS and CDR2 is YFSETQ. CDR3 in amino acids: CASSLGAQRGTEAFF. The CDR3 region has the DNA TGCGCCAGCAGCTTAGGGGCTCAGAGGGGCACTGAAGCTTTCTTT.

This clone showed up just a few times. The V call is TRBV27, the J call TRBJ2-3; the D is unclear. Between the trimmed V and J ends, which lost 3 bases and 0 bases, there was a span of 10 bases. Germline values: CDR1 MNHEY, CDR2 SMNVEV (reference sequence). The CDR3 runs 15 residues. CDR3 sequence (DNA): TGTGCCAGCAGTTTCGCCGGGTACAGCACAGATACGCAGTATTTT. This gives the protein CASSFAGYSTDTQYF.

This chain joins TRBV4-2 and TRBJ2-2; 7 nucleotides line up with TRBD1. Looked up from germline, CDR1 is LGHNA and CDR2 is YNFKEQ. V lost 0 bases and J lost 0; bases outside the gene matches: 4. The CDR3 has 17 amino acids. In DNA, the CDR3 is TGTGCCAGCAGCCAAGATTACGGGACAGCGAACACCGGGGAGCTGTTTTTT. Translation: CASSQDYGTANTGELFF.

The chain couples TRBV19 to TRBJ2-1; 9 bases match TRBD2. This CDR3 comprises 16 residues. Germline CDR1 is LNHDA and CDR2 is SQIVND (reference sequence). The J segment lost 7 bases and the V segment lost 1 base, leaving 8 bases of the junction unmatched. In DNA, the CDR3 is TGTGCCAGTAGTATAGCCATCGCGGGAGGGGAGAATGAGCAGTTCTTC. As protein: CASSIAIAGGENEQFF.

As DNA, the CDR3 is TGTGCCAGCAGCCGAAGGACTAGCGGGAGTCCCTACGAGCAGTACTTC. Amino acids: CASSRRTSGSPYEQYF. The chain recombines TRBV7-6 with TRBJ2-7, with 13 nucleotides matching TRBD2. The CDR3 loop spans 16 amino acids. V lost 5 bases, J lost 2 bases, and 6 bases stayed unmatched. The germline gives CDR1 SGHVS, CDR2 FNYEAQ.

This chain joins TRBV5-1 and TRBJ2-7; 12 nucleotides align to TRBD2. The V gene's germline CDR1 is SGHRS and CDR2 YFSETQ. The CDR3 loop spans 16 amino acids. V was clipped by 0 bases and J by 2 bases; unmatched bases: 3. The CDR3 bases are TGCGCCAGCAGCTTGGAAACTAGCGGGAGGCCCTACGAGCAGTACTTC. Translating gives CASSLETSGRPYEQYF.

The chain recombines TRBV7-2 with TRBJ1-1; D gene uncertain. Trimming took 2 bases from V and 3 from J, leaving 10 bases between them. The CDR3 has 14 residues. Germline assignment: CDR1 SGHTA and CDR2 FQGNSA. CDR3 sequence reads: CASSLRFKDTEAFF. CDR3 bases: TGTGCCAGCAGCTTAAGATTTAAGGACACTGAAGCTTTCTTT.

CDR3: CASSLLAGEPNEQFF. In DNA form, the CDR3 reads TGTGCCAGCAGCCTACTAGCGGGAGAGCCCAATGAGCAGTTCTTC. V and J are TRBV6-5 and TRBJ2-1, with TRBD2 identical over 11 bases. The CDR3 contains 15 residues. Germline V CDR1 and CDR2: MNHEY, SVGAGI. V lost 6 bases and J lost 6; bases outside the gene matches: 7.

This chain connects TRBV5-1 to TRBJ2-5; D unresolved. The CDR3 loop spans 13 amino acids. The V and J ends lost 0 bases and 5 bases respectively, with 8 bases between them. Per germline, CDR1 SGHRS and CDR2 YFSETQ. The CDR3 loop is CASSLAGRETQYF. The CDR3 nucleotides read TGCGCCAGCAGCTTGGCTGGCAGGGAGACCCAGTACTTC.

The V and J genes are TRBV28 and TRBJ2-3; unclear D gene. The ends were cut back, 1 base at V and 3 bases at J, with 11 bases in the middle. The CDR3 has 15 residues. Germline CDR1 is MDHEN and CDR2 is SYDVKM. CDR3 protein: CASSLSPGPTDTQYF. CDR3 nucleotides: TGTGCCAGCAGTTTATCCCCAGGCCCTACAGATACGCAGTATTTT.

Details on this clone: The junction and the germline gene differ at one end; a read error may be behind it. The chain carries TRBV5-6 and TRBJ2-3; D is perhaps TRBD1 or TRBD2 (6 bases each). Per germline, CDR1 SGHDT and CDR2 YYEEEE. This CDR3 has 11 residues. The CDR3 DNA sequence: TGTGCCAGCAGCTCCTGGGGGGCGCCGATTTTT. Protein: CASSSWGAPIF.

This clone appeared a single time. The chain joins TRBV25-1 to TRBJ1-6, with 7 nucleotides matching TRBD1. Unmatched junction bases numbered 0, after V lost 2 bases and J lost 8 bases. The CDR3 totals 13 residues. Germline V gene lookup returns CDR1 MGHDK and CDR2 SYGVNS. CDR3 DNA sequence: TGTGCCAGCAGTGAAACAGGGGATTCACCCCTCCACTTT. Translating it yields CASSETGDSPLHF.

This clone was counted a single time. The chain is built from TRBV11-3 and TRBJ2-3; possible D gene TRBD2, 6 bases. Trimming pared 5 bases from V and 5 bases from J, leaving 11 bases between. Germline V gives CDR1 SGHNT, CDR2 YENEEA. The CDR3 spans 13 residues. The DNA for the CDR3 is TGTGCCAGCAGCGAAGGAGCGGGAGATACGCAGTATTTT. Translated, it gives CASSEGAGDTQYF. The variable domain in full, with the rest retrieved from reference TRBV11-3 and TRBJ2-3, is EAGVVQSPRYKIIEKKQPVAFWCNPISGHNTLYWYLQNLGQGPELLIRYENEEAVDDSQLPKDRFSAERLKGVDSTLKIQPAELGDSAVYLCASSEGAGDTQYFGPGTRLTVL.

CDR3 DNA: TGTGCCTGGAGTGTAAACCGGATCGAAGGAAATCAGCCCCAGCATTTT. Encoded protein: CAWSVNRIEGNQPQHF. The genes are TRBV30 and TRBJ1-5; D is uncertain. V shed 0 bases and J shed 4 bases, with 16 bases lying between them. CDR3 length: 16 amino acids. Germline-derived CDR1 and CDR2 are GTSNPN and SVGIG (reference sequence).

The genes are TRBV5-4 and TRBJ2-3; no reliable D call. The CDR3 is 13 residues long. Germline lookup yields CDR1 SGHNT and CDR2 YYREEE (reference sequence). The V and J ends lost 0 bases and 4 bases respectively, with 6 bases between them. This CDR3 is CASSLVSSDTQYF. The CDR3 nucleotides read TGTGCCAGCAGCTTGGTTAGCTCAGATACGCAGTATTTT.

The genes are TRBV9 and TRBJ2-7, with no clear D. V lost 0 bases and J lost 0, with 10 bases in between. Looked up from germline, CDR1 is SGDLS and CDR2 is YYNGEE. The CDR3 loop spans 15 amino acids. CDR3 in amino acids: CASSVGGLSSYEQYF. The CDR3 DNA follows: TGTGCCAGCAGCGTAGGAGGCCTTAGCTCCTACGAGCAGTACTTC.

This chain joins TRBV12-5 and TRBJ2-7; 11 nucleotides align to TRBD2. Germline CDR1 and CDR2: LGHNT and FRNRAP. V shed 0 bases and J 7 bases; nucleotides not matched to a gene: 8. The CDR3 consists of 16 residues. The CDR3 loop reads CASGLVSSGRLQEQYF. The CDR3 bases are TGTGCTAGTGGTTTGGTGTCTAGCGGGAGGCTCCAGGAGCAGTACTTC.